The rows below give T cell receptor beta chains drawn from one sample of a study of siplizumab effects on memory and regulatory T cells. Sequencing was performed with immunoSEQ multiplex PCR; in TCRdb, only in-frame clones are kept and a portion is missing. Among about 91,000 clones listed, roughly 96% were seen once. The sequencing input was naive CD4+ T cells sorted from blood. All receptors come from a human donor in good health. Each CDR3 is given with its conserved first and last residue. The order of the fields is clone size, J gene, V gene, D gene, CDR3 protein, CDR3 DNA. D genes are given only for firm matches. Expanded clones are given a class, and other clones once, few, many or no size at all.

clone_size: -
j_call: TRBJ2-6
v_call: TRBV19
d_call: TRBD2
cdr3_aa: CASRRAGGPSGANVLTF
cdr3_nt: TGTGCCAGTAGGAGAGCGGGGGGGCCTTCTGGGGCCAACGTCCTGACTTTC

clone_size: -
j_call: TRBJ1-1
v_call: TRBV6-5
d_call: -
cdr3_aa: CASSSSSVNTEAFF
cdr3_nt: TGTGCCAGCAGTTCTTCCTCGGTGAACACTGAAGCTTTCTTT

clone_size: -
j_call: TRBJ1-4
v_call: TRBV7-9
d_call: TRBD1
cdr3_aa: CASSNPNTGAHEKLFF
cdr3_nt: TGTGCCAGCAGCAATCCCAATACAGGGGCACATGAAAAACTGTTTTTT

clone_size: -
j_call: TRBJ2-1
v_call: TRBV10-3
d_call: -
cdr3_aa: CAISERGEQFF
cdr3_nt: TGTGCCATCAGTGAACGTGGTGAGCAGTTCTTC

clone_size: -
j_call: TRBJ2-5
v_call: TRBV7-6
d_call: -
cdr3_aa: CASSSGHRNQETQYF
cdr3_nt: TGTGCCAGCAGCTCGGGACACCGGAACCAAGAGACCCAGTACTTC

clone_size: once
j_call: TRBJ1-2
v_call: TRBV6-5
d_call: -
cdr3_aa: CASSGVPNYGYTF
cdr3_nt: TGTGCCAGCAGTGGGGTTCCGAACTATGGCTACACCTTC

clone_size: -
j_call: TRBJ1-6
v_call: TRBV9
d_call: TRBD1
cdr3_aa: CASSVEQGARSPLHF
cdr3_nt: TGTGCCAGCAGCGTAGAACAGGGGGCGAGGTCACCCCTCCACTTT

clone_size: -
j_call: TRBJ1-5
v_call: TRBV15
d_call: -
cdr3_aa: CATSWGLQPQHF
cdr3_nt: TGTGCCACCAGCTGGGGGCTACAGCCCCAGCATTTT

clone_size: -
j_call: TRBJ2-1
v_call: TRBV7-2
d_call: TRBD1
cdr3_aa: CASKVTGSLYNEQFF
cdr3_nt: TGTGCCAGCAAGGTGACAGGGTCCCTTTACAATGAGCAGTTCTTC

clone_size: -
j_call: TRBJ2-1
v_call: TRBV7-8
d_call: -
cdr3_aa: CASSLAEWTNDKQFF
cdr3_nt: TGTGCCAGCAGCTTAGCTGAGTGGACGAATGATAAGCAGTTCTTC

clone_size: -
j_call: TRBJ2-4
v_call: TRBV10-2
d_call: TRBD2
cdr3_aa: CASSEPSGGPKNIQYF
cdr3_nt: TGCGCCAGCAGTGAGCCTAGCGGGGGCCCGAAAAACATTCAGTACTTC